These T cell receptor beta chains were read from a single sample in a study of blood T cells in healthy people across ages. Using its own MiXCR run on the 5' RACE reads, TCRdb lists one record per CDR3 protein. The table has 600,000 to 1,000,000 distinct CDR3 sequences, roughly 64% seen once. The sequenced sample consisted of blood. These receptors all come from a man aged 25-45 years in good health. The conserved cysteine and the conserved F or W are not part of the CDR3 here. Clone size is stated in some rows and not others, as once, few, many or a class when expanded.

V: TRBV7-8; size: .; J: TRBJ1-2; CDR3: ASSLNPGLWDYGYT
V: TRBV20-1; size: .; J: TRBJ1-4; CDR3: SAAGGATNEKLF
V: TRBV10-3; size: few; J: TRBJ1-6; CDR3: AAAWDTYNSPLH
V: TRBV4-3; size: .; J: TRBJ2-3; CDR3: ASSQYPLAVSTDTQY
V: TRBV29-1; size: few; J: TRBJ2-7; CDR3: SVGRRECYEQY
V: TRBV9; size: few; J: TRBJ2-5; CDR3: ASSVSGARETQY
V: TRBV4-3; size: .; J: TRBJ1-6; CDR3: ASSQDQRSPLH
V: TRBV20-1; size: .; J: TRBJ2-5; CDR3: SASTEPWVETQY
V: TRBV29-1; size: many; J: TRBJ2-3; CDR3: SVEWGSGGDTQY
V: TRBV7-9; size: .; J: TRBJ1-6; CDR3: ASSLAMDNSPLH
V: TRBV9; size: .; J: TRBJ1-1; CDR3: ASSATGVNTEAF
V: TRBV27; size: .; J: TRBJ2-1; CDR3: ASSLAPPGTANNEQF
V: TRBV6-5; size: .; J: TRBJ2-7; CDR3: ASSYTRLGSNSYEQY
V: TRBV2; size: .; J: TRBJ1-2; CDR3: ASGSYGYT
V: TRBV4-2; size: .; J: TRBJ2-4; CDR3: ASSQDVGVGNIQY
V: TRBV7-9; size: few; J: TRBJ2-5; CDR3: ASSLEGARETQY
V: TRBV20-1; size: .; J: TRBJ2-3; CDR3: SARDQRQGGSTDTQY
V: TRBV4-3; size: .; J: TRBJ2-1; CDR3: ASSQDRASSNEQF
V: TRBV4-3; size: .; J: TRBJ1-4; CDR3: ASSQAVSEKLF
V: TRBV9; size: few; J: TRBJ2-3; CDR3: ASSVAGSTDTQY
V: TRBV7-2; size: .; J: TRBJ2-5; CDR3: ASSELAGETQY
V: TRBV14; size: .; J: TRBJ2-1; CDR3: ASSHVPGQGHEQF
V: TRBV7-8; size: .; J: TRBJ2-5; CDR3: ASSPFGAEQY
V: TRBV27; size: few; J: TRBJ1-2; CDR3: ASRPRGDFYGYT
V: TRBV29-1; size: .; J: TRBJ1-2; CDR3: SVEAPGTGHGYT
V: TRBV28; size: few; J: TRBJ2-7; CDR3: ASSPHPHISGRVYEQY
V: TRBV6-1; size: .; J: TRBJ2-3; CDR3: ASSEGSVTDTQY
V: TRBV3-1; size: .; J: TRBJ1-2; CDR3: ASSRHGDSGYT
V: TRBV11-1; size: .; J: TRBJ2-4; CDR3: ASSFDRGQNIQY
V: TRBV7-9; size: .; J: TRBJ1-4; CDR3: ASETGGMVNEKLF
V: TRBV3-1; size: .; J: TRBJ1-2; CDR3: ASSQGGYTNYGYT
V: TRBV20-1; size: .; J: .; CDR3: SVTQGDGEQY
V: TRBV11-2; size: .; J: TRBJ2-5; CDR3: ASGGGETQY
V: TRBV6-5; size: .; J: TRBJ2-5; CDR3: ASSSTGTGLLY
V: TRBV29-1; size: few; J: TRBJ1-2; CDR3: SVLGDRSNYGYT
V: TRBV12-3/TRBV12-4; size: .; J: TRBJ2-7; CDR3: ASSLEVREQY
V: TRBV5-5; size: .; J: TRBJ2-7; CDR3: ASSSLTVSYEQY
V: TRBV7-2; size: .; J: TRBJ1-2; CDR3: ASSPRTGSRHGYT
V: TRBV6-6; size: .; J: TRBJ2-7; CDR3: ASSYSSLGVNYEQY
V: TRBV4-3; size: few; J: TRBJ2-7; CDR3: ASSSGAGVRYEQY
V: TRBV14; size: .; J: TRBJ2-7; CDR3: ASARDTSYNEQY